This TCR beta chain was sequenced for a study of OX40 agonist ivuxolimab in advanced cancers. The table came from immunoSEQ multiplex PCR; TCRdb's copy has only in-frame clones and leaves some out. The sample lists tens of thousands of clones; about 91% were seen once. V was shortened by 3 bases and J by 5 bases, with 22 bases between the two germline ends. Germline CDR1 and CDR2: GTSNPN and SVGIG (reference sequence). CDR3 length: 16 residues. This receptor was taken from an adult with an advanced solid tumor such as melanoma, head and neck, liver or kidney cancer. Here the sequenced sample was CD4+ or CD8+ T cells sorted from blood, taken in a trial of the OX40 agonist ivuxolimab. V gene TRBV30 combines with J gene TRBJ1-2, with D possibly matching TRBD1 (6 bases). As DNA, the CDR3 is TGTGCCTGGAGACTCCGGGACCGAGGGGGAATTTATGGCTACACCTTC. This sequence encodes CAWRLRDRGGIYGYTF.